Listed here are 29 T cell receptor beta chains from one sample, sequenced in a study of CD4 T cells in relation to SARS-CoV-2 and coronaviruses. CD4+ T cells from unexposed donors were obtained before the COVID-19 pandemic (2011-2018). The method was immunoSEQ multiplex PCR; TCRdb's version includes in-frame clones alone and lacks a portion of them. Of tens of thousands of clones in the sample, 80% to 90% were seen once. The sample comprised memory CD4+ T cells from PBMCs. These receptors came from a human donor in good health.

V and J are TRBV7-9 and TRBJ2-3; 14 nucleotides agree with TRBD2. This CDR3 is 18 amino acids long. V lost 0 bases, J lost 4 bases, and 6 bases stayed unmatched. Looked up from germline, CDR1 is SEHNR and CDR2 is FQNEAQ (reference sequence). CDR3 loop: CASSLAGLAGVGADTQYF. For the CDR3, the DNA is TGTGCCAGCAGCTTAGCGGGACTAGCGGGAGTGGGCGCAGATACGCAGTATTTT.

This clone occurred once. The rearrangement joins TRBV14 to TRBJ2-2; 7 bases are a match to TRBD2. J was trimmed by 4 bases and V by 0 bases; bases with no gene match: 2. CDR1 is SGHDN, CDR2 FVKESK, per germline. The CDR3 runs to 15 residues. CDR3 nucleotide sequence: TGTGCCAGCAGCCAAGATAGGACTAGCACCGGGGAGCTGTTTTTT. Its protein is CASSQDRTSTGELFF.

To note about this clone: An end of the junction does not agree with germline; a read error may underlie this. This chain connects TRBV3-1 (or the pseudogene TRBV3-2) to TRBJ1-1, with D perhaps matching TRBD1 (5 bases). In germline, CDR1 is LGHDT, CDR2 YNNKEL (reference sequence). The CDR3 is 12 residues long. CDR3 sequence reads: CASTQGGDRAFF. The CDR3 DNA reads TGTGCCAGCACCCAAGGAGGGGATAGAGCTTTCTTT.

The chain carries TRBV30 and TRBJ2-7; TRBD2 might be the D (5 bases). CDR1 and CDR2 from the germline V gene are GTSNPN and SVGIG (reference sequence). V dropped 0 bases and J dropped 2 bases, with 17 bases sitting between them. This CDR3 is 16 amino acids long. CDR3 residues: CAWSVPRTSRPYEQYF. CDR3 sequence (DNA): TGTGCCTGGAGTGTACCTAGGACTTCCCGTCCCTACGAGCAGTACTTC. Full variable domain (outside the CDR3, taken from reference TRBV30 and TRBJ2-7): SQTIHQWPATLVQPVGSPLSLECTVEGTSNPNLYWYRQAAGRGLQLLFYSVGIGQISSEVPQNLSASRPQDRQFILSSKKLLLSDSGFYLCAWSVPRTSRPYEQYFGPGTRLTVT.

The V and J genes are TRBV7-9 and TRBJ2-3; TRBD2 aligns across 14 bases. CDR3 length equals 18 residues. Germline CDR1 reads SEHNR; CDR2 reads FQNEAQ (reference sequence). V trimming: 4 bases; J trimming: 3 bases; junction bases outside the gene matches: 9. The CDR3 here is CASSSTSGRAVGTDTQYF. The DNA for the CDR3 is TGTGCCAGCAGCTCGACTAGCGGGAGGGCGGTGGGGACAGATACGCAGTATTTT.

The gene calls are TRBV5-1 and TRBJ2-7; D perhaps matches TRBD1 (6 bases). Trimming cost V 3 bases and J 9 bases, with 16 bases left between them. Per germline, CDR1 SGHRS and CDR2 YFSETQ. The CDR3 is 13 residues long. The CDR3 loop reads CASSWGPGQVQYF. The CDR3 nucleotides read TGCGCCAGCAGCTGGGGCCCGGGACAAGTGCAGTACTTC.

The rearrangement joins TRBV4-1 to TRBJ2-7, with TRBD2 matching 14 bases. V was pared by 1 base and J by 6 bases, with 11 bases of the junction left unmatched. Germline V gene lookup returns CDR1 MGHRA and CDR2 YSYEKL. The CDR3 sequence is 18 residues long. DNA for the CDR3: TGCGCCAGCAGCCAAGTGGCGCGGGGGACTAGCGGGAGTAGCGAGCAGTACTTC. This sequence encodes CASSQVARGTSGSSEQYF.

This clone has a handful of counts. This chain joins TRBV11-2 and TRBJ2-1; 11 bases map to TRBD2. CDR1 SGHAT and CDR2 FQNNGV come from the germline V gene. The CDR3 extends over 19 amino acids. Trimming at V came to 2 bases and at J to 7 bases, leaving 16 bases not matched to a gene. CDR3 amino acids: CASSLTMGVAGGPLNEQFF. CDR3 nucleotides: TGTGCCAGCAGCTTAACTATGGGAGTAGCGGGAGGGCCTTTGAATGAGCAGTTCTTC.

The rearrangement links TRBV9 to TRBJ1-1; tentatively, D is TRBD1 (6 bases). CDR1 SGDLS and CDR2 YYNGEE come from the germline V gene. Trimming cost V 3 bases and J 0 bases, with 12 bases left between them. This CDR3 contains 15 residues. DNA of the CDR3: TGTGCCAGCAGCGCAACCGGGACAATGAACACTGAAGCTTTCTTT. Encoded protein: CASSATGTMNTEAFF.

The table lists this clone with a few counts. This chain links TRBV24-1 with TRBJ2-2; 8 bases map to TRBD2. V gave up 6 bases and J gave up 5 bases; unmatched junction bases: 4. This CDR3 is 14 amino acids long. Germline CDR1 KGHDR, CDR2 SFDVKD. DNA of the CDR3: TGTGCCACCAGTACCCAGCGGGAGACCGGGGAGCTGTTTTTT. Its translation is CATSTQRETGELFF.

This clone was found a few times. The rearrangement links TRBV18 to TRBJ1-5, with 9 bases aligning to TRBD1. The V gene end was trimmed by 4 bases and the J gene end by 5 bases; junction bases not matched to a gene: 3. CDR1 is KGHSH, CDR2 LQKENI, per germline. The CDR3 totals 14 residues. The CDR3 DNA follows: TGTGCCAGCTCACGACAGGGGGAACATCAGCCCCAGCATTTT. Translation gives CASSRQGEHQPQHF.

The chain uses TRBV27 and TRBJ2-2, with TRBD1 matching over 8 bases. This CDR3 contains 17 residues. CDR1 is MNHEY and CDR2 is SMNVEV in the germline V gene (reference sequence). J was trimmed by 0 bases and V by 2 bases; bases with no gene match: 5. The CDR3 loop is CASSLRPDRANTGELFF. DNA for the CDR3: TGTGCCAGCAGTTTACGTCCGGACAGGGCGAACACCGGGGAGCTGTTTTTT.

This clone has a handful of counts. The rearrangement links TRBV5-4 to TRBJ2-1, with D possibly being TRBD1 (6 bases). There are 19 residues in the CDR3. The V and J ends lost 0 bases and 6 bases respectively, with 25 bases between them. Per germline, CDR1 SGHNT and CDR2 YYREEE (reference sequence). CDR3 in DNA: TGTGCCAGCAGCTTGGAGGGGGTATTGGTCGGACGTAAACGCAATGAGCAGTTCTTC. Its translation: CASSLEGVLVGRKRNEQFF. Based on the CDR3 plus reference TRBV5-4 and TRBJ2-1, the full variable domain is ETGVTQSPTHLIKTRGQQVTLRCSSQSGHNTVSWYQQALGQGPQFIFQYYREEENGRGNFPPRFSGLQFPNYSSELNVNALELDDSALYLCASSLEGVLVGRKRNEQFFGPGTRLTVL.

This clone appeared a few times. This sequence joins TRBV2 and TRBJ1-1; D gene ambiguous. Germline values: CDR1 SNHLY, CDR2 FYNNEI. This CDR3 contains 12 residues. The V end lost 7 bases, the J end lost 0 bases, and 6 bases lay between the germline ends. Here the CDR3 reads CASNRMNTEAFF. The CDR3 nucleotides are TGTGCCAGCAACAGAATGAACACTGAAGCTTTCTTT.

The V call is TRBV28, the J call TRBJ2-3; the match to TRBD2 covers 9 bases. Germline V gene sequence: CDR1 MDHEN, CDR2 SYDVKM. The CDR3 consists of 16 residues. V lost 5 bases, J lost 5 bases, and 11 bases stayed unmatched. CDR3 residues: CASSPSGGRGVDTQYF. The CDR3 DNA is TGTGCCAGCAGTCCTTCGGGCGGGAGGGGGGTAGATACGCAGTATTTT.

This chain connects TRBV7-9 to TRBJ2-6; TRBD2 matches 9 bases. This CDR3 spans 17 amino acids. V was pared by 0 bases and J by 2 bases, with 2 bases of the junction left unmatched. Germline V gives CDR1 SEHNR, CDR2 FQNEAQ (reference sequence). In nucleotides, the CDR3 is TGTGCCAGCAGCTTAGCGAGCGGGGGGCCTGGGGCCAACGTCCTGACTTTC. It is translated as CASSLASGGPGANVLTF.

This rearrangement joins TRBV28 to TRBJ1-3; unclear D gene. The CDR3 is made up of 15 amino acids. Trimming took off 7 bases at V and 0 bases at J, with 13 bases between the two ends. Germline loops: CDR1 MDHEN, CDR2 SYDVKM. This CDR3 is CASIGRYSSGNTIYF. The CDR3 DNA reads TGTGCCAGCATAGGCCGTTATAGCTCTGGAAACACCATATATTTT.

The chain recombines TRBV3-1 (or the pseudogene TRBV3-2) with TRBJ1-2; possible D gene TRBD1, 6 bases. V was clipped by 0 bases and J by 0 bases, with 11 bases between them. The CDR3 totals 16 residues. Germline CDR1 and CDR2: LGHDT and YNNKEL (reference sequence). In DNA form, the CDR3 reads TGTGCCAGCAGCCAAGAATTTACAGGGACTAACTATGGCTACACCTTC. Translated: CASSQEFTGTNYGYTF.

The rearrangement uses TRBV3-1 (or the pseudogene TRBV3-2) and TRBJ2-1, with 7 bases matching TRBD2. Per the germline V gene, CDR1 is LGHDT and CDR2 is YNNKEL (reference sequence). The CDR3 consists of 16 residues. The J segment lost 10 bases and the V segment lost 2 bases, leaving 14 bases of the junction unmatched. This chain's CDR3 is CASSQSAGVASREQFF. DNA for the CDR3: TGTGCCAGCAGCCAAAGTGCGGGAGTGGCTTCTCGGGAGCAGTTCTTC.

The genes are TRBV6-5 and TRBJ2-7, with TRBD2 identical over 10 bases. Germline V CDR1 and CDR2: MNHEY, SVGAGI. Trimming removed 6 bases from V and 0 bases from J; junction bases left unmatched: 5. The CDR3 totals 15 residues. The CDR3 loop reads CASRLAGRSSYEQYF. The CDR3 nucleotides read TGTGCCAGCAGACTAGCGGGAAGGAGCTCCTACGAGCAGTACTTC.

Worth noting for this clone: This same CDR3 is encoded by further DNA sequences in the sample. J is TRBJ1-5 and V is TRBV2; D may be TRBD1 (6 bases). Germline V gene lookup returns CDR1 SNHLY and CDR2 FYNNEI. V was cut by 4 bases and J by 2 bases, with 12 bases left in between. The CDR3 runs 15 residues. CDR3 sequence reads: CASSGQGRRNQPQHF. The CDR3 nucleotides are TGTGCCAGCAGTGGGCAGGGGAGGCGCAATCAGCCCCAGCATTTT.

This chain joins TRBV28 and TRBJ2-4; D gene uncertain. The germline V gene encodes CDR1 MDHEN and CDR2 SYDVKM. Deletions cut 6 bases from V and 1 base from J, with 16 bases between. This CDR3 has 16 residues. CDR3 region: CASSPTEGMAKNIQYF. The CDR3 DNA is TGTGCCAGCAGCCCCACGGAAGGGATGGCCAAAAACATTCAGTACTTC.

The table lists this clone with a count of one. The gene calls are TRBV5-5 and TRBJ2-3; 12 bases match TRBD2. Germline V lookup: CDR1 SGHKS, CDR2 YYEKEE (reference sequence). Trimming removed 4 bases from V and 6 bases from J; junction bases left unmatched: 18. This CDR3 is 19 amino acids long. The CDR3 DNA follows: TGTGCCAGCAGCGGGGAACAGGGGGGCCTAGCGGGAGGGCAGGATACGCAGTATTTT. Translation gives CASSGEQGGLAGGQDTQYF.

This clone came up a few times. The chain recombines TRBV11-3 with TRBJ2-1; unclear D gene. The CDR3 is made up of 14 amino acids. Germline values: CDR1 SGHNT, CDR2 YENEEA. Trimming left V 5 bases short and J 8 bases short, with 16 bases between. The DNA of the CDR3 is TGTGCCAGCAGCAAAGATCATCGGTCGGATGAGCAGTTCTTC. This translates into CASSKDHRSDEQFF. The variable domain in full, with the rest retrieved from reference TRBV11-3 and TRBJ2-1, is EAGVVQSPRYKIIEKKQPVAFWCNPISGHNTLYWYLQNLGQGPELLIRYENEEAVDDSQLPKDRFSAERLKGVDSTLKIQPAELGDSAVYLCASSKDHRSDEQFFGPGTRLTVL.

The CDR3 protein is CASSIGQGWNTEAFF. DNA of the CDR3: TGTGCCAGCAGCATCGGACAGGGGTGGAACACTGAAGCTTTCTTT. This chain connects TRBV11-1 to TRBJ1-1, with 9 bases aligning to TRBD1. This CDR3 is 15 amino acids long. The germline gives CDR1 SGHAT, CDR2 FQDESV (reference sequence). Losses at the gene ends were 5 bases for V and 1 base for J; bases not matched to a gene: 5.

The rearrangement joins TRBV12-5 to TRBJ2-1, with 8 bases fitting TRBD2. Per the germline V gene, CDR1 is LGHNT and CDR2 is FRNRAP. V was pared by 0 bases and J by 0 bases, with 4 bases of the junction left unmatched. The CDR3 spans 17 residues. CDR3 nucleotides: TGTGCTAGTGGTTTGGTCCTCAGCGGGAGCTCCTACAATGAGCAGTTCTTC. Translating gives CASGLVLSGSSYNEQFF.

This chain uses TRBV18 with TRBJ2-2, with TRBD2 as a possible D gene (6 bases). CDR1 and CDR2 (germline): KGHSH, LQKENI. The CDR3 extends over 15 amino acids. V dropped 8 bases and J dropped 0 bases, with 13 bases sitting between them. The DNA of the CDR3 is TGTGCCAGCCCGCGGGGCTCAACGAACACCGGGGAGCTGTTTTTT. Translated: CASPRGSTNTGELFF.

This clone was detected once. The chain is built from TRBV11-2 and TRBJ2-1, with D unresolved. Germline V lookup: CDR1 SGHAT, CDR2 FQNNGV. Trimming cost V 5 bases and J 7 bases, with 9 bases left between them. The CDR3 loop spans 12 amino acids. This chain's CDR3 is CASSRNLNEQFF. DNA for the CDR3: TGTGCCAGCAGCCGAAACCTAAATGAGCAGTTCTTC.

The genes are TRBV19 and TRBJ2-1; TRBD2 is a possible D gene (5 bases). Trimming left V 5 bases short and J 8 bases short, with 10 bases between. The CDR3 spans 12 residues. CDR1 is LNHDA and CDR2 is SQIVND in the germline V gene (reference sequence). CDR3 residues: CASSSRRHEQFF. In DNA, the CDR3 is TGTGCCAGTAGTTCGCGGAGGCATGAGCAGTTCTTC.